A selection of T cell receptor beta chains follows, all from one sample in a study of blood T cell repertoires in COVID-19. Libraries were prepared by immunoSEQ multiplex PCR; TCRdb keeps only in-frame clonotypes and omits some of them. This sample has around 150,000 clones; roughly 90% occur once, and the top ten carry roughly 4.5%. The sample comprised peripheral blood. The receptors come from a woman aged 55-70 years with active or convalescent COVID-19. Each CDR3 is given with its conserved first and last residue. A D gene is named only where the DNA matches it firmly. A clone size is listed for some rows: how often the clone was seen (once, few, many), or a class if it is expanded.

cdr3_aa: CASSLAISADTQYF; cdr3_nt: TGTGCCAGCAGCTTAGCGATTTCGGCAGATACGCAGTATTTT; clone_size: NA; j_call: TRBJ2-3; d_call: NA; v_call: TRBV7-2
cdr3_aa: CAIRGAGRGNTEAFF; cdr3_nt: TGTGCCATCAGAGGGGCGGGCAGGGGGAACACTGAAGCTTTCTTT; clone_size: NA; j_call: TRBJ1-1; d_call: NA; v_call: TRBV10-3
cdr3_aa: CASSLIPSGEETQYF; cdr3_nt: TGTGCCAGCAGTCTTATACCCTCCGGGGAAGAGACCCAGTACTTC; clone_size: NA; j_call: TRBJ2-5; d_call: NA; v_call: TRBV27
cdr3_aa: CASSQTDRERTEAFF; cdr3_nt: TGCGCCAGCAGCCAAACGGACAGGGAGAGGACTGAAGCTTTCTTT; clone_size: NA; j_call: TRBJ1-1; d_call: TRBD1; v_call: TRBV4-1
cdr3_aa: CASSQVAGGMYEQYF; cdr3_nt: TGCGCCAGCAGCCAAGTAGCGGGGGGGATGTACGAGCAGTACTTC; clone_size: NA; j_call: TRBJ2-7; d_call: TRBD2; v_call: TRBV4-3
cdr3_aa: CASSSTGGITGELFF; cdr3_nt: TGCGCCAGCAGCTCGACAGGGGGAATCACCGGGGAGCTGTTTTTT; clone_size: NA; j_call: TRBJ2-2; d_call: TRBD1; v_call: TRBV5-1
cdr3_aa: CATSRDRASEKLFF; cdr3_nt: TGTGCCACCAGCAGGGACAGGGCAAGTGAAAAACTGTTTTTT; clone_size: NA; j_call: TRBJ1-4; d_call: TRBD1; v_call: TRBV15
cdr3_aa: CATSRRRTGTTNEKLFF; cdr3_nt: TGTGCCACCAGCAGAAGAAGGACAGGGACAACTAATGAAAAACTGTTTTTT; clone_size: few; j_call: TRBJ1-4; d_call: TRBD1; v_call: TRBV15
cdr3_aa: CASTKGAGAGEQYF; cdr3_nt: TGTGCCAGCACCAAAGGAGCGGGGGCAGGGGAGCAGTACTTC; clone_size: NA; j_call: TRBJ2-7; d_call: TRBD2; v_call: TRBV7-9
cdr3_aa: CASARGPGNEKLFF; cdr3_nt: TGCGCCAGCGCGCGGGGGCCGGGTAATGAAAAACTGTTTTTT; clone_size: NA; j_call: TRBJ1-4; d_call: NA; v_call: TRBV5-1
cdr3_aa: CASSLGGTGVGEQYF; cdr3_nt: TGTGCCAGCAGCTTAGGGGGGACAGGGGTGGGCGAGCAGTACTTC; clone_size: NA; j_call: TRBJ2-7; d_call: TRBD1; v_call: TRBV7-8
cdr3_aa: CASSVNGGDYGYTF; cdr3_nt: TGTGCCAGCAGCGTAAACGGGGGGGACTATGGCTACACCTTC; clone_size: NA; j_call: TRBJ1-2; d_call: NA; v_call: TRBV9
cdr3_aa: CASSIVAGEDRQFF; cdr3_nt: TGTGCCAGTAGTATAGTAGCGGGGGAAGATCGGCAGTTCTTC; clone_size: NA; j_call: TRBJ2-1; d_call: TRBD2; v_call: TRBV19
cdr3_aa: CSAIDGGGPLHF; cdr3_nt: TGCAGTGCTATTGACGGCGGCGGACCCCTCCACTTT; clone_size: NA; j_call: TRBJ1-6; d_call: NA; v_call: TRBV20-1
cdr3_aa: CASSLATRLGKDTQYF; cdr3_nt: TGTGCCAGCAGCCTGGCGACTAGGCTCGGGAAAGATACGCAGTATTTT; clone_size: NA; j_call: TRBJ2-3; d_call: NA; v_call: TRBV3-1/TRBV3-2
cdr3_aa: CASSFEGGTSYNSPLHF; cdr3_nt: TGTGCCAGCAGCTTCGAAGGGGGAACCTCCTATAATTCACCCCTCCACTTT; clone_size: once; j_call: TRBJ1-6; d_call: NA; v_call: TRBV27
cdr3_aa: CAIGRDRSYEQYF; cdr3_nt: TGTGCCATCGGACGGGACAGGTCCTACGAGCAGTACTTC; clone_size: NA; j_call: TRBJ2-7; d_call: TRBD1; v_call: TRBV10-3
cdr3_aa: CAWSEGNTDTQYF; cdr3_nt: TGTGCCTGGAGTGAGGGGAACACAGATACGCAGTATTTT; clone_size: NA; j_call: TRBJ2-3; d_call: NA; v_call: TRBV30
cdr3_aa: CASSIGQGNEKLFF; cdr3_nt: TGTGCCAGCAGCATTGGACAGGGTAATGAAAAACTGTTTTTT; clone_size: few; j_call: TRBJ1-4; d_call: TRBD1; v_call: TRBV7-2
cdr3_aa: CASSIPTNRDTYQPQHF; cdr3_nt: TGCGCCAGCAGTATCCCCACTAACCGGGACACTTATCAGCCCCAGCATTTT; clone_size: NA; j_call: TRBJ1-5; d_call: NA; v_call: TRBV10-1
cdr3_aa: CATILQGELSYEQYF; cdr3_nt: TGTGCCACCATACTCCAAGGGGAATTATCCTACGAGCAGTACTTC; clone_size: NA; j_call: TRBJ2-7; d_call: NA; v_call: TRBV6-5
cdr3_aa: CASSYRDRVYEQYF; cdr3_nt: TGTGCCAGCAGCTACCGGGACAGGGTCTACGAGCAGTACTTC; clone_size: NA; j_call: TRBJ2-7; d_call: TRBD1; v_call: TRBV7-8